A selection of T cell receptor beta chains follows, all from one sample in a study of shared clonotypes between healthy human individuals. Generated by immunoSEQ multiplex PCR, the TCRdb table keeps only in-frame clones and is missing some. The sample lists 2,500,000 or so clones, about 92% occurring once. Sequencing was performed on naive CD4+ T cells sorted from blood. These receptor sequences come from a man aged 18 to 35 in good health. Each CDR3 is given with its conserved first and last residue. A D gene is named only where the DNA matches it firmly. The listing skips clone size in some rows; elsewhere it reads once, few, many or a size class.

v_gene: TRBV5-1; abundance: once; j_gene: TRBJ2-5; d_gene: TRBD2; CDR3aa: CASSLGASGTGETQYF; CDR3nt: TGCGCCAGCAGCTTGGGTGCTAGCGGGACGGGAGAGACCCAGTACTTC
v_gene: TRBV6-6; abundance: NA; j_gene: TRBJ1-1; d_gene: NA; CDR3aa: CASSHMYSGGTEAFF; CDR3nt: TGTGCCAGCAGTCACATGTACTCGGGCGGCACTGAAGCTTTCTTT
v_gene: TRBV28; abundance: NA; j_gene: TRBJ1-1; d_gene: NA; CDR3aa: CASTPRGGGNTEAFF; CDR3nt: TGTGCCAGCACCCCCAGAGGCGGGGGGAACACTGAAGCTTTCTTT
v_gene: TRBV7-9; abundance: NA; j_gene: TRBJ1-5; d_gene: NA; CDR3aa: CASSLGQASSNQPQHF; CDR3nt: TGTGCCAGCAGCTTAGGACAGGCAAGTAGCAATCAGCCCCAGCATTTT
v_gene: TRBV11-2; abundance: NA; j_gene: TRBJ1-6; d_gene: NA; CDR3aa: CASTFSTGNSPLHF; CDR3nt: TGTGCCAGCACCTTCTCGACGGGGAATTCACCCCTCCACTTT
v_gene: TRBV28; abundance: once; j_gene: TRBJ1-4; d_gene: NA; CDR3aa: CASNRVNEKLFF; CDR3nt: TGTGCCAGCAACAGAGTTAATGAAAAACTGTTTTTT
v_gene: TRBV9; abundance: NA; j_gene: TRBJ1-2; d_gene: NA; CDR3aa: CASNSPAHGYTF; CDR3nt: TGTGCCAGCAACTCTCCTGCCCATGGCTACACCTTC
v_gene: TRBV7-9; abundance: NA; j_gene: TRBJ2-4; d_gene: TRBD2; CDR3aa: CASSLAGTSGVAKNIQYF; CDR3nt: TGTGCCAGCAGCTTAGCCGGGACTAGCGGGGTAGCCAAAAACATTCAGTACTTC
v_gene: TRBV9; abundance: NA; j_gene: TRBJ2-5; d_gene: TRBD2; CDR3aa: CASSAGRSGGEQETQYF; CDR3nt: TGTGCCAGCAGCGCGGGGCGTAGCGGGGGGGAACAAGAGACCCAGTACTTC
v_gene: TRBV5-1; abundance: once; j_gene: TRBJ1-2; d_gene: NA; CDR3aa: CASSFDSWALGGYTF; CDR3nt: TGCGCCAGCAGCTTCGACAGTTGGGCTCTCGGTGGCTACACCTTC
v_gene: TRBV5-1; abundance: NA; j_gene: TRBJ2-2; d_gene: NA; CDR3aa: CASSFNQAGNTGELFF; CDR3nt: TGCGCCAGCAGCTTCAATCAGGCGGGAAACACCGGGGAGCTGTTTTTT
v_gene: TRBV30; abundance: once; j_gene: TRBJ2-3; d_gene: TRBD2; CDR3aa: CAWGTSGGWRGTQYF; CDR3nt: TGTGCCTGGGGGACTAGCGGGGGCTGGCGGGGTACGCAGTATTTT
v_gene: TRBV6-1; abundance: NA; j_gene: TRBJ1-2; d_gene: TRBD1; CDR3aa: CASSEPGGRNYGYTF; CDR3nt: TGTGCCAGCAGTGAGCCAGGGGGACGAAACTATGGCTACACCTTC
v_gene: TRBV7-9; abundance: NA; j_gene: TRBJ2-5; d_gene: TRBD2; CDR3aa: CASSYSGLAGGKRETQYF; CDR3nt: TGTGCCAGCAGTTACTCAGGACTAGCGGGAGGGAAGCGGGAGACCCAGTACTTC
v_gene: TRBV5-6; abundance: NA; j_gene: TRBJ1-3; d_gene: NA; CDR3aa: CASSLSGSGNTIYF; CDR3nt: TGTGCCAGCAGCTTGTCCGGGTCTGGAAACACCATATATTTT
v_gene: TRBV6-5; abundance: NA; j_gene: TRBJ1-1; d_gene: NA; CDR3aa: CASSKYKDTEAFF; CDR3nt: TGTGCCAGCAGCAAATACAAAGACACTGAAGCTTTCTTT
v_gene: TRBV28; abundance: NA; j_gene: TRBJ1-5; d_gene: NA; CDR3aa: CASSSPGRGSNQPQHF; CDR3nt: TGTGCCAGCAGTTCCCCCGGTCGAGGAAGCAATCAGCCCCAGCATTTT
v_gene: TRBV28; abundance: NA; j_gene: TRBJ1-6; d_gene: TRBD1; CDR3aa: CASRRTDRGSYNSPLHF; CDR3nt: TGTGCCAGCAGACGAACGGACAGGGGGTCCTATAATTCACCCCTCCACTTT
v_gene: TRBV2; abundance: NA; j_gene: TRBJ2-7; d_gene: NA; CDR3aa: CASSYPILNTAEQYF; CDR3nt: TGTGCCAGCAGTTACCCAATATTGAACACGGCCGAGCAGTACTTC
v_gene: TRBV2; abundance: NA; j_gene: TRBJ2-1; d_gene: NA; CDR3aa: CASSASVLLIDEQFF; CDR3nt: TGTGCCAGCAGTGCCTCGGTTCTGCTTATCGATGAGCAGTTCTTC
v_gene: TRBV10-3; abundance: NA; j_gene: TRBJ1-5; d_gene: TRBD1; CDR3aa: CAISQTGEDNQPQHF; CDR3nt: TGTGCCATCAGTCAAACAGGGGAGGACAATCAGCCCCAGCATTTT
v_gene: TRBV30; abundance: few; j_gene: TRBJ1-1; d_gene: TRBD1; CDR3aa: CAWSVQGSTEAFF; CDR3nt: TGTGCCTGGAGTGTACAGGGGAGCACTGAAGCTTTCTTT
v_gene: TRBV5-1; abundance: few; j_gene: TRBJ1-6; d_gene: TRBD1; CDR3aa: CASSTGDNSPLHF; CDR3nt: TGCGCCAGCAGCACAGGGGATAATTCACCCCTCCACTTT
v_gene: TRBV15; abundance: NA; j_gene: TRBJ2-7; d_gene: NA; CDR3aa: CATSRESALSYEQYF; CDR3nt: TGTGCCACCAGCAGAGAGAGCGCCCTCTCCTACGAGCAGTACTTC